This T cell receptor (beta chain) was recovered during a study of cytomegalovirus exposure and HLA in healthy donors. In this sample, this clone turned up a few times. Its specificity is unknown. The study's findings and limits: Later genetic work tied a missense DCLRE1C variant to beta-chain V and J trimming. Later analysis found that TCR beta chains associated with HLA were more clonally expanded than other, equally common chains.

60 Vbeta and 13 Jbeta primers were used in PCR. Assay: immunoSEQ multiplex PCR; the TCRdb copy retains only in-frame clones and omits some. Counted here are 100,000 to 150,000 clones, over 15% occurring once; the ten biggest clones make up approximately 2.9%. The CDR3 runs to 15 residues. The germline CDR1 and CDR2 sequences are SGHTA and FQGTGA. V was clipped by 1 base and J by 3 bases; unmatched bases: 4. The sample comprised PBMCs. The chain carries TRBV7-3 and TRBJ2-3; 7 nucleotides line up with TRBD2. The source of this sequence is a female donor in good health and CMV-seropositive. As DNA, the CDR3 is TGTGCCAGCAGCTTAATCAGCGGGGCTACAGATACGCAGTATTTT. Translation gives CASSLISGATDTQYF.